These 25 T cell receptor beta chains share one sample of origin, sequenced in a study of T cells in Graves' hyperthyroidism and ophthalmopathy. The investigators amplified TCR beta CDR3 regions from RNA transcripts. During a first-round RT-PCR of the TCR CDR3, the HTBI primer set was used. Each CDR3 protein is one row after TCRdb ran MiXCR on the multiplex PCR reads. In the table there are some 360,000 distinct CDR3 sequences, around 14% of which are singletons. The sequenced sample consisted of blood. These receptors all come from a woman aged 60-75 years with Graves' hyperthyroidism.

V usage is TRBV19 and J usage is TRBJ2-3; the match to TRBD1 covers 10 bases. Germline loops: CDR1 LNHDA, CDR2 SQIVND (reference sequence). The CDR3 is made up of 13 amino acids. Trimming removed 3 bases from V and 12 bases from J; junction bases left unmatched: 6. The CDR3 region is CASSIEGTGDQYF. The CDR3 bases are TGTGCCAGTAGTATTGAGGGGACAGGGGATCAGTATTTT. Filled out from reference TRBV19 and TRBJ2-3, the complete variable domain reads DGGITQSPKYLFRKEGQNVTLSCEQNLNHDAMYWYRQDPGQGLRLIYYSQIVNDFQKGDIAEGYSVSREKKESFPLTVTSAQKNPTAFYLCASSIEGTGDQYFGPGTRLTVL.

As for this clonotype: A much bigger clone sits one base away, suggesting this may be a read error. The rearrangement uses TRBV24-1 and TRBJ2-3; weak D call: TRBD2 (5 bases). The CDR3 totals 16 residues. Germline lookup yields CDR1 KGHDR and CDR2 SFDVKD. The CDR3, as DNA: TGTGCCACCAGTGATTTGAACCGGGAAGGGCCAGATGCGCAGTATTTT. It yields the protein CATSDLNREGPDAQYF.

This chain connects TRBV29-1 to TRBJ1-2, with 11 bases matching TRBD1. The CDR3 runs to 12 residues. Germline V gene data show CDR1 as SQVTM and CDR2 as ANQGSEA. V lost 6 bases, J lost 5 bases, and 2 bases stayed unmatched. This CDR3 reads CSVDRGRYGYTF. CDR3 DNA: TGCAGCGTGGACAGGGGGCGGTATGGCTACACCTTC.

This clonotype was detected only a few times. CDR3 loop: CASRPSGNTDTQYF. As DNA, the CDR3 is TGTGCCAGCAGGCCGAGCGGGAACACAGATACGCAGTATTTT. J is TRBJ2-3 and V is TRBV12-3 or TRBV12-4; 7 nucleotides match TRBD2. V dropped 6 bases and J dropped 2; count of bases not matched to a gene: 5. This CDR3 is built from 14 residues.

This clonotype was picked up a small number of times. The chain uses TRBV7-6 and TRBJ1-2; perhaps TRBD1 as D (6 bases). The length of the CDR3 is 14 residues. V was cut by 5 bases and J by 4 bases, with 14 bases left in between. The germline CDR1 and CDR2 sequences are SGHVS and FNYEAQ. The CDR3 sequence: CASSLTGYGYGYTF. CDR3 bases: TGTGCCAGCAGCCTTACAGGGTACGGCTATGGCTACACCTTC.

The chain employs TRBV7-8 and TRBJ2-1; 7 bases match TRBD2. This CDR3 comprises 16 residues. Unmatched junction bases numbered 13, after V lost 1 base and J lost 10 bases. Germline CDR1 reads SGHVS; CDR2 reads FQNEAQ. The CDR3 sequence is CASSLVLREIPWEQFF. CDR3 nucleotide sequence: TGTGCCAGCAGCTTAGTCTTGCGGGAGATCCCATGGGAGCAGTTCTTC.

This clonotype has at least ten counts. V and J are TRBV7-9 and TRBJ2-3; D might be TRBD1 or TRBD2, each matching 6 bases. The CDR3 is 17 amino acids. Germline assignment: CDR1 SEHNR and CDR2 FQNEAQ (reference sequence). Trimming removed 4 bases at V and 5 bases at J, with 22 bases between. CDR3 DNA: TGTGCCAGCAGCTCACCCCGGACCGACGGGGGCCAAGATACGCAGTATTTT. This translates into CASSSPRTDGGQDTQYF. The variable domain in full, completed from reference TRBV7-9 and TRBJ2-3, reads DTGVSQNPRHKITKRGQNVTFRCDPISEHNRLYWYRQTLGQGPEFLTYFQNEAQLEKSRLLSDRFSAERPKGSFSTLEIQRTEQGDSAMYLCASSSPRTDGGQDTQYFGPGTRLTVL.

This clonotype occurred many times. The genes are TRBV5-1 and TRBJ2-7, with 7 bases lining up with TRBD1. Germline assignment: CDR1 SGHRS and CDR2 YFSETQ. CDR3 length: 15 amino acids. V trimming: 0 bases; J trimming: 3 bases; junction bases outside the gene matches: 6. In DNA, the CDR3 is TGCGCCAGCAGCTTGGAGGCAGGGGGTCTCTACGAGCAGTACTTC. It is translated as CASSLEAGGLYEQYF.

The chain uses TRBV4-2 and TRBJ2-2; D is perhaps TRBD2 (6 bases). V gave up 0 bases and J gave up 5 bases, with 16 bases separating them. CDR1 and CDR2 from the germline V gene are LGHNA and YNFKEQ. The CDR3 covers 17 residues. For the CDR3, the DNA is TGTGCCAGCAGCCAAGATCAATCGGGAGATAGGACCGGGGAGCTGTTTTTT. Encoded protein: CASSQDQSGDRTGELFF.

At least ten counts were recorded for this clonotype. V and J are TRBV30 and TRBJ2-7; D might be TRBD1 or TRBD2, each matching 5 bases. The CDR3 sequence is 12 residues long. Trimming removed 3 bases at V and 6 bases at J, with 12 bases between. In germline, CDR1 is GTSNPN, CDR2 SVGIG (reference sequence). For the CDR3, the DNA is TGTGCCTGGAGGCGAGGGGCAGGCGAGCAGTACTTC. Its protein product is CAWRRGAGEQYF. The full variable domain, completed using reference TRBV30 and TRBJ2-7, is SQTIHQWPATLVQPVGSPLSLECTVEGTSNPNLYWYRQAAGRGLQLLFYSVGIGQISSEVPQNLSASRPQDRQFILSSKKLLLSDSGFYLCAWRRGAGEQYFGPGTRLTVT.

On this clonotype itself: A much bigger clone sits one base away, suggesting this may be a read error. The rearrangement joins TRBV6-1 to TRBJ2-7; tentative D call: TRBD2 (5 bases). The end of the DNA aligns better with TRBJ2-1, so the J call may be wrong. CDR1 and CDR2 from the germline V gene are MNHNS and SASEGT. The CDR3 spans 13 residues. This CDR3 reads CASRSGGSHEQFF. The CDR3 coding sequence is TGTGCCAGCAGGAGTGGAGGTTCCCACGAGCAGTTCTTC.

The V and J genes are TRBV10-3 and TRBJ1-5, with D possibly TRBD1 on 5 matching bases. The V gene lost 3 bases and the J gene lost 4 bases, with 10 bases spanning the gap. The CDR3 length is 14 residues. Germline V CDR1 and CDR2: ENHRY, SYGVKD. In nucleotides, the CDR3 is TGTGCCATCAGTGAAGGGACGATAAATCAGCCCCAGCATTTT. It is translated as CAISEGTINQPQHF.

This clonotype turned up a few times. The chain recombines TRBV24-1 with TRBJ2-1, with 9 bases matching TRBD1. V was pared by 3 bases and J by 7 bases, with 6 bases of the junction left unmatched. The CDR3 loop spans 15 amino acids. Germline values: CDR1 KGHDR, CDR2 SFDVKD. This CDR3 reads CATSDAGTGLNEQFF. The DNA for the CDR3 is TGTGCCACCAGTGATGCCGGGACAGGGTTGAATGAGCAGTTCTTC.

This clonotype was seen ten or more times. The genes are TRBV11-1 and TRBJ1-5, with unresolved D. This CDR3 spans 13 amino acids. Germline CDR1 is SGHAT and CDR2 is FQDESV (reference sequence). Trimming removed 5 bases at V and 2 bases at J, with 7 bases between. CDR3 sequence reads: CASSPSGNQPQHF. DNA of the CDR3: TGTGCCAGCAGCCCCTCCGGCAATCAGCCCCAGCATTTT.

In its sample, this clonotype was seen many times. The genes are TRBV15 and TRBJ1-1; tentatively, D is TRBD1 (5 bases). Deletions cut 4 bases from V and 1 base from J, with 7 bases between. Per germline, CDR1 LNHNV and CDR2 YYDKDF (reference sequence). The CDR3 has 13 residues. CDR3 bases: TGTGCCACCAGCATTACAGGGAACACTGAAGCTTTCTTT. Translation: CATSITGNTEAFF.

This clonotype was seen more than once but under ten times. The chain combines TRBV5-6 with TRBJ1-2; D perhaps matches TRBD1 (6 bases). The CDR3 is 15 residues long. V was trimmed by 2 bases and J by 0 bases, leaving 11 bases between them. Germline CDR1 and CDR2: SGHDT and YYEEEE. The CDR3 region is CASSFLDRANYGYTF. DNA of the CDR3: TGTGCCAGCAGCTTCCTGGACAGAGCTAACTATGGCTACACCTTC.

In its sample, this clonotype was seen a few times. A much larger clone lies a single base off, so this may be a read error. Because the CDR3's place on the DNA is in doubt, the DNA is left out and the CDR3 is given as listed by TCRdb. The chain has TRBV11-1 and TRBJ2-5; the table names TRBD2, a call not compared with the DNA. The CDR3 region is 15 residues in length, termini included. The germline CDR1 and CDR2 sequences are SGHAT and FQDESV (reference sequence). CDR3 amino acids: CASSFGSGSHETRYF.

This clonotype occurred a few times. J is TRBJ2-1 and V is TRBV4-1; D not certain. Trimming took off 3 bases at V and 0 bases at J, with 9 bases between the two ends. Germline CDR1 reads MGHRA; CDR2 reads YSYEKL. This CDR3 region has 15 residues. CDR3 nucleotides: TGCGCCAGCAGCCAGCAGGTAGGCTCCTACAATGAGCAGTTCTTC. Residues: CASSQQVGSYNEQFF.

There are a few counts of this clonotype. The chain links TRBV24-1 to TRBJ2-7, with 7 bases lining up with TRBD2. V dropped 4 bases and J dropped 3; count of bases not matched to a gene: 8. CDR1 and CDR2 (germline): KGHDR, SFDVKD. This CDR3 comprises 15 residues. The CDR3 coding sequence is TGTGCCACCAGTGACCCATCTAGCGGATACTACGAGCAGTACTTC. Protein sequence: CATSDPSSGYYEQYF.

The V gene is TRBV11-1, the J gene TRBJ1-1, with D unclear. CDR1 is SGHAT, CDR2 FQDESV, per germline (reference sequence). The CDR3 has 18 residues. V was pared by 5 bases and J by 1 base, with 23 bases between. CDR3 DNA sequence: TGTGCCAGCAGCCAGATGGTGGGCTCATACCTCCCGAACACTGAAGCTTTCTTT. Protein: CASSQMVGSYLPNTEAFF.

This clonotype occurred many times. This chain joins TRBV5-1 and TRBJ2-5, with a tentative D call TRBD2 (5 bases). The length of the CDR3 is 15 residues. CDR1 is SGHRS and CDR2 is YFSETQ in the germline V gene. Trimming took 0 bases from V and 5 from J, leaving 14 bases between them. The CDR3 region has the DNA TGCGCCAGCAGCTTGGTCGGGGAAGAAGGGGAGACCCAGTACTTC. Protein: CASSLVGEEGETQYF.

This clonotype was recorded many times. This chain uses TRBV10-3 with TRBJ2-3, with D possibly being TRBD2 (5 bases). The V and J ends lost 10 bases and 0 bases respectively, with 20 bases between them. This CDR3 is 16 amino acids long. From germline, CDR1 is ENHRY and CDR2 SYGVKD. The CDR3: CATTRRVARSTDTQYF. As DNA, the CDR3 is TGTGCCACCACCAGGCGGGTAGCGAGGAGCACAGATACGCAGTATTTT.

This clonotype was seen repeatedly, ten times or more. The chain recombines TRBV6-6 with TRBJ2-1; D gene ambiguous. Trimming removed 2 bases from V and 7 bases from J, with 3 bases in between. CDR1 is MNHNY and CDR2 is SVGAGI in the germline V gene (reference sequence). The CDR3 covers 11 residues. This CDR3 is CASSYINEQFF. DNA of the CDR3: TGTGCCAGCAGTTACATTAATGAGCAGTTCTTC.

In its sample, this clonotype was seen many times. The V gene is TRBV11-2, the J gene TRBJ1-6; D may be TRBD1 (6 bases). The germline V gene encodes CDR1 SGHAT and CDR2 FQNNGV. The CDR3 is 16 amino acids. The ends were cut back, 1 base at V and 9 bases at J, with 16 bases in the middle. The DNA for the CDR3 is TGTGCCAGCAGCTTAGGACGCGGACAGTTGGTTTCACCCCTCCACTTT. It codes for CASSLGRGQLVSPLHF.

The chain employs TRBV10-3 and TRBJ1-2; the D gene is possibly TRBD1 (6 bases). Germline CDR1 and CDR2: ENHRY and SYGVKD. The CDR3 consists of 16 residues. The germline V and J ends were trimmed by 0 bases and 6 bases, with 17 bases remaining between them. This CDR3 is CAISESAGGRRDGYTF. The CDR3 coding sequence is TGTGCCATCAGTGAGTCGGCTGGGGGCAGGAGGGATGGCTACACCTTC.